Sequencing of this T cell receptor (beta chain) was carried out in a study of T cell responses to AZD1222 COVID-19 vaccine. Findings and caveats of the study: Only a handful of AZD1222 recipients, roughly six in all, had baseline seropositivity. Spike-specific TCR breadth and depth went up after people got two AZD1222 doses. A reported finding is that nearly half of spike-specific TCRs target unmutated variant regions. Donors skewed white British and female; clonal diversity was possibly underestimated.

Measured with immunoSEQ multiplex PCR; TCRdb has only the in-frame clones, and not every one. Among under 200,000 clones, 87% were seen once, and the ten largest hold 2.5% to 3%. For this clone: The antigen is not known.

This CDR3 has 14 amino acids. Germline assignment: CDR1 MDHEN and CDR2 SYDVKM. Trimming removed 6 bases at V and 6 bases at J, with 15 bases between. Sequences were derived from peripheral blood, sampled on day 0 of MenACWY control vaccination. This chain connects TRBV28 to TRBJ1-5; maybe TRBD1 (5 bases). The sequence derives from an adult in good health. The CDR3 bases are TGTGCCAGCAGAGACGGACGGGGGGTTCAGCCCCAGCATTTT. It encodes CASRDGRGVQPQHF.